A selection of T cell receptor beta chains follows, all from one sample in a study of blood T cell repertoires in COVID-19. Assay used: immunoSEQ multiplex PCR; TCRdb lists only in-frame clones, some missing. The table has roughly 90,000 clones, around nine tenths seen once. What was sequenced was peripheral blood. The receptors derive from a man in his fifties with acute or convalescent COVID-19. Each CDR3 is given with its conserved first and last residue. The D gene is left open where the match is weak. A clone size is listed for some rows: how often the clone was seen (once, few, many), or a class if it is expanded.

j_call d_call v_call clone_size cdr3_nt cdr3_aa
TRBJ2-7 . TRBV29-1 . TGCAGCGTTGAAGATGGAAGGAGAAGCTCCTACGAGCAGTACTTC CSVEDGRRSSYEQYF
TRBJ1-1 . TRBV19 . TGTGCCAGTAGTATTCGGATTAACTTTATGGAGGCTTTCTTT CASSIRINFMEAFF
TRBJ1-3 . TRBV25-1 . TGTGCCAGCAGTGGCTCTTCGAGCACCATATATTTT CASSGSSSTIYF
TRBJ2-5 TRBD2 TRBV3-1/TRBV3-2 . TGTGCCAGCAGCCATCATACTAGCGGGGGGGCCAGGGAGACCCAGTACTTC CASSHHTSGGARETQYF
TRBJ2-3 TRBD2 TRBV5-5 . TGTGCCAGCAGCTTACGGGGAGGGACAGATACGCAGTATTTT CASSLRGGTDTQYF
TRBJ2-2 TRBD2 TRBV5-1 . TGCGCCAGCAGCCCCCTAGCGGAGAACACCGGGGAGCTGTTTTTT CASSPLAENTGELFF
TRBJ1-2 . TRBV27 . TGTGCCAGCACCCCAGGCGGGGGAGGAGGCCTCTATGGCTACACCTTC CASTPGGGGGLYGYTF
TRBJ2-5 TRBD2 TRBV14 . TGTGCCAGCAGCCAAATAGCGGGGGGACAAGAGACCCAGTACTTC CASSQIAGGQETQYF
TRBJ1-2 TRBD1 TRBV19 . TGTGCCACGATAGCCCAGGGGGCCGGCTATGGCTACACCTTC CATIAQGAGYGYTF
TRBJ2-6 TRBD1 TRBV6-2/TRBV6-3 . TGTGCCAGCACCCCGGGGACAGGGGGCTCTGGGGCCAACGTCCTGACTTTC CASTPGTGGSGANVLTF
TRBJ1-3 . TRBV29-1 . TGCAGCGTACTGACAGATAGTGCTGGAAACACCATATATTTT CSVLTDSAGNTIYF
TRBJ1-3 . TRBV9 . TGTGCCAGCAGCGTGGACGGGGGAGGTTGGTTCGACGGAAACACCATATATTTT CASSVDGGGWFDGNTIYF
TRBJ2-1 . TRBV30 . TGTGCCAGAGAGGGCGGCTACAATGAGCAGTTCTTC CAREGGYNEQFF
TRBJ1-4 TRBD1 TRBV6-2/TRBV6-3 . TGTGCCAGCAGTGGACTCACAGGGGGAGGAAATGAAAAACTGTTTTTT CASSGLTGGGNEKLFF
TRBJ2-1 . TRBV9 few TGTGCCAGCAGCACCGACTCAGCCTATGAGCAGTTCTTC CASSTDSAYEQFF
TRBJ1-5 . TRBV19 . TGTGCCAGTAGTAAGGAGGGCCGGCAGCCCCAGCATTTT CASSKEGRQPQHF
TRBJ1-2 . TRBV12-3/TRBV12-4 . TGTGCCAGCAGTTCGTCGAGCAACTATGGCTACACCTTC CASSSSSNYGYTF
TRBJ2-7 TRBD1 TRBV24-1 . TGTGCCACCAGTGACCCCGGGACAGGGGTTGCCGAGCAGTACTTC CATSDPGTGVAEQYF
TRBJ1-1 . TRBV4-3 . TGCGCCAGCAGCCAAGAACACAGCTACAACACTGAAGCTTTCTTT CASSQEHSYNTEAFF
TRBJ1-1 . TRBV7-8 . TGTGCCAGCAGCTTAAACTGGCCGGGACTCGGGCGGAACACTGAAGCTTTCTTT CASSLNWPGLGRNTEAFF
TRBJ2-1 . TRBV30 . TGTGCCTGGAGTGTGGGGCCTTACAATGAGCAGTTCTTC CAWSVGPYNEQFF
TRBJ2-5 TRBD2 TRBV6-5 . TGTGCCAGCAGCCCAGGACTAGCGACGGAGACCCAGTACTTC CASSPGLATETQYF
TRBJ1-2 . TRBV5-1 . TGCGCCAGCAGCTTTCAACAGGGTGATGGCTACACCTTC CASSFQQGDGYTF
TRBJ1-1 TRBD1 TRBV3-1/TRBV3-2 . TGTGCCAGCAGCCCCAGGGGGTACACTGAAGCTTTCTTT CASSPRGYTEAFF
TRBJ2-3 . TRBV4-3 . TGCGCCAGCAGCCAAGATTCGACTACTGGCACAGATACGCAGTATTTT CASSQDSTTGTDTQYF
TRBJ1-2 . TRBV12-3/TRBV12-4 . TGTGCCAGCAGACGAGGAGCTAACTATGGCTACACCTTC CASRRGANYGYTF
TRBJ1-2 . TRBV29-1 once TGCAGCGTTGATGGACTCTCATCAGGCTATGGCTACACCTTC CSVDGLSSGYGYTF
TRBJ2-1 . TRBV29-1 once TGCAGCGTTTTGGACCCGGGGGTCTACAATGAGCAGTTCTTC CSVLDPGVYNEQFF
TRBJ1-2 TRBD1 TRBV4-3 . TGCGCCAGCAGCCAAGACCTATTCGGGACAGGGGGCTATGGCTACACCTTC CASSQDLFGTGGYGYTF
TRBJ1-6 TRBD1 TRBV3-1/TRBV3-2 . TGTGCCAGCAGCCAGGCCTCCGGGACAGTCGCTTCACCCCTCCACTTT CASSQASGTVASPLHF
TRBJ1-2 TRBD1 TRBV3-1/TRBV3-2 . TGTGCCAGCAGCCAGTGGACAGGGACCCATGGCTACACCTTC CASSQWTGTHGYTF
TRBJ2-5 TRBD2 TRBV7-6 . TGTGCCAGCAGCACCCGGACTAGCGGGAGGATAGGAGAGACCCAGTACTTC CASSTRTSGRIGETQYF